The T cell receptor (beta chain) described here comes from a study of T cell repertoires in cytomegalovirus infection. Across the study: HLA-B-restricted CMV epitopes that are well studied were used alongside recently identified HLA-C-restricted ones. Indicated by public TCR beta signatures were CMV infection and matching HLA type.

Unmatched junction bases numbered 6, after V lost 5 bases and J lost 2 bases. CDR3 length: 16 residues. Germline V gives CDR1 MNHNY, CDR2 SVGAGI (reference sequence). The table lists this clonotype with a few counts. Its antigen is not known. Whole-study results and caveats: Ex vivo responses were dominated by HLA-C-restricted CMV-specific TCR beta clonotypes. Cumulative public TCR beta family frequency identified CMV carriers with the relevant HLA.

TCRdb reprocessed the reads with MiXCR, giving one entry per CDR3 protein. This table holds roughly 220,000 distinct CDR3 sequences, approximately 40% found once. This TCR was recovered from a human donor in good health (CMV status not recorded). Some clones in this sample may be carry-over from other donors' samples. The chain has TRBV6-6 and TRBJ2-3; 11 bases match TRBD2. The source material was CD8+ T cells from cultured PBMCs, sampled from culture after CMV antigen stimulation. This CDR3 reads CASSTSTSGNTDTQYF. The CDR3 DNA reads TGTGCCAGCAGTACCTCGACTAGCGGGAACACAGATACGCAGTATTTT.